This record concerns one T cell receptor (beta chain) sequence. Its antigen is not known. The data are from a study of cytomegalovirus exposure and HLA in healthy donors. The V gene lost 2 bases and the J gene lost 8 bases, with 13 bases spanning the gap. This CDR3 region has 15 residues. Looked up from germline, CDR1 is LGHNA and CDR2 is YNFKEQ. The primer mix had 60 Vbeta and 13 Jbeta primers. Produced via immunoSEQ multiplex PCR; TCRdb's table is partial and in-frame only. The repertoire holds over 75,000 clones, with about 68% as singletons. Study-wide results and limits: A later analysis linked a missense DCLRE1C variant to TCR beta V- and J-gene trimming. Later analysis reportedly placed an Asian-associated ancestry cluster below the approximately 680-donor mean in N-insertions.

The chain has TRBV4-2 and TRBJ1-6, with D perhaps TRBD1 (6 bases). This TCR derives from a human donor in good health. Sample: PBMCs. DNA of the CDR3: TGTGCCAGCAGCCAAAGATCAGGGGAATATTCACCCCTCCACTTT. Translated, it gives CASSQRSGEYSPLHF.